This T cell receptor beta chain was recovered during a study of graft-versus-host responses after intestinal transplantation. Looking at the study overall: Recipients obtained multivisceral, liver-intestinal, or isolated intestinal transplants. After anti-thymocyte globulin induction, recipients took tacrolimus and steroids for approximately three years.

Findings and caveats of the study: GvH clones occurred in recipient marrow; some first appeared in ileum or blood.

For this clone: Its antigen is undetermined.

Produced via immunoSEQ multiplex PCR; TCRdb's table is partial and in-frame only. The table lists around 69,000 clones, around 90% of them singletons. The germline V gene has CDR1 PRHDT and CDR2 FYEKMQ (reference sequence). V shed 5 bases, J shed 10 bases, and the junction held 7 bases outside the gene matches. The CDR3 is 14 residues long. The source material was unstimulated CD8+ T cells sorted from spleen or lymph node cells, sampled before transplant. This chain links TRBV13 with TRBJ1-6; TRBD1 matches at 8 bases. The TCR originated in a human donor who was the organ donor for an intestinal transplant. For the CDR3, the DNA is TGTGCCAGCAGCCAGGACAGGGAATACTCACCCCTCCACTTT. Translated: CASSQDREYSPLHF.